The clone carrying this T cell receptor beta chain is medium-sized. With 3 bases clipped from V and 10 bases from J, the junction kept 6 bases outside the gene matches. This CDR3 is 15 amino acids long. CDR1 is MRHNA, CDR2 SNTAGT, per germline. Specified time point: healthy volunteer bleed at 2 weeks. Total RNA came from unfractionated whole blood. The data were obtained in a study of human T cells and chemical hapten exposure. The library put unique molecular identifiers onto individual cDNA molecules. MiXCR, run by TCRdb on the RACE reads, gives a single entry per CDR3 protein. The table includes 100,000 to 150,000 distinct CDR3 sequences, about 9% detected once.

The source material was whole blood. The TCR sequence derives from a male donor in good health. Some clones in this sample may be carry-over from other donors' samples. The chain couples TRBV6-4 to TRBJ2-1; 13 positions agree with TRBD2. The CDR3 here is CASSDTSGGVEEQFF. The DNA for the CDR3 is TGTGCCAGCAGTGATACTAGCGGGGGGGTAGAGGAGCAGTTCTTC.